This entry lists 27 T cell receptor beta chains sequenced from one sample in a study of blood T cell repertoires in COVID-19 (dated by TCRdb to 2019 to 2021). Libraries were constructed by the immunoSEQ multiplex PCR assay. Here the immuneACCESS table is served through TCRdb, limited to in-frame sequences with V and J called. Missing clones are a known gap in these copies; in checked studies unresolved V genes cover under half, and the rest lacks a known reason. Here the sample has about 69,000 clones; about 84% occur a single time. The ten largest clones represent about an eighth of the sample. The sequencing input was peripheral blood. All receptors derive from a man in his fifties with COVID-19, enrolled during active disease.

V is TRBV7-9 and J is TRBJ2-2; a possible D gene is TRBD1 (6 bases). The CDR3 is made up of 16 amino acids. Trimming pared 5 bases from V and 1 base from J, leaving 14 bases between. Germline lookup yields CDR1 SEHNR and CDR2 FQNEAQ (reference sequence). This CDR3 is CASSRSGALNTGELFF. As DNA, the CDR3 is TGTGCCAGCAGCCGATCAGGGGCCCTGAACACCGGGGAGCTGTTTTTT. The complete variable domain, with remaining parts taken from reference TRBV7-9 and TRBJ2-2, reads DTGVSQNPRHKITKRGQNVTFRCDPISEHNRLYWYRQTLGQGPEFLTYFQNEAQLEKSRLLSDRFSAERPKGSFSTLEIQRTEQGDSAMYLCASSRSGALNTGELFFGEGSRLTVL.

This clone showed up just a few times. The V call is TRBV6-4, the J call TRBJ1-2, with 8 bases aligning to TRBD1. Germline lookup yields CDR1 MRHNA and CDR2 SNTAGT. The CDR3 covers 13 residues. V lost 6 bases, J lost 6 bases, and 6 bases stayed unmatched. CDR3 in DNA: TGTGCCAGCAGCTCAGGACAGGGCGATGGCTACACCTTC. It specifies CASSSGQGDGYTF.

The gene calls are TRBV6-1 and TRBJ2-1, with 7 positions matching TRBD2. In germline, CDR1 is MNHNS, CDR2 SASEGT. V gave up 0 bases and J gave up 5 bases; unmatched junction bases: 7. CDR3 size: 16 residues. The DNA for the CDR3 is TGTGCCAGCAGTGAAGCGCGACTAGCTGGGAACAATGAGCAGTTCTTC. Translation: CASSEARLAGNNEQFF.

The rearrangement links TRBV5-1 to TRBJ2-2, with D possibly being TRBD1 (5 bases). This CDR3 has 14 residues. Germline V gives CDR1 SGHRS, CDR2 YFSETQ. Trimming cost V 4 bases and J 0 bases, with 7 bases left between them. CDR3 DNA sequence: TGCGCCAGCAGCGAACAGGCGAACACCGGGGAGCTGTTTTTT. It specifies CASSEQANTGELFF.

This rearrangement joins TRBV18 to TRBJ1-1; perhaps TRBD1 as D (5 bases). CDR1 and CDR2 (germline): KGHSH, LQKENI. The CDR3 has 14 residues. The V end lost 3 bases, the J end lost 4 bases, and 12 bases lay between the germline ends. CDR3 DNA: TGTGCCAGCTCACCCGGGGGGTTGGTCACTGAAGCTTTCTTT. This sequence encodes CASSPGGLVTEAFF. Supplemented by reference TRBV18 and TRBJ1-1, the full variable domain reads NAGVMQNPRHLVRRRGQEARLRCSPMKGHSHVYWYRQLPEEGLKFMVYLQKENIIDESGMPKERFSAEFPKEGPSILRIQQVVRGDSAAYFCASSPGGLVTEAFFGQGTRLTVV.

J is TRBJ2-7 and V is TRBV6-5; TRBD1 matches 7 bases. Germline V lookup: CDR1 MNHEY, CDR2 SVGAGI. Unmatched junction bases numbered 1, after V lost 2 bases and J lost 3 bases. The CDR3 is 13 residues long. The CDR3: CASSYDRVYEQYF. The CDR3 bases are TGTGCCAGCAGTTACGACAGGGTCTACGAGCAGTACTTC.

V and J are TRBV10-3 and TRBJ1-1, with unresolved D. The germline gives CDR1 ENHRY, CDR2 SYGVKD. The germline V and J ends were trimmed by 0 bases and 5 bases, with 16 bases remaining between them. CDR3 length: 16 amino acids. The CDR3 reads CAISESSVPGRTEAFF. CDR3 bases: TGTGCCATCAGTGAGTCCAGCGTGCCCGGGAGGACTGAAGCTTTCTTT.

This chain links TRBV7-9 with TRBJ2-1; TRBD2 matches at 11 bases. The ends lost 5 bases at V and 2 bases at J; junction bases unmatched: 5. This CDR3 spans 16 amino acids. Per germline, CDR1 SEHNR and CDR2 FQNEAQ (reference sequence). The CDR3 region is CASSLLAGGPYNEQFF. The CDR3 nucleotides read TGTGCCAGCAGCCTTTTAGCGGGGGGGCCCTACAATGAGCAGTTCTTC.

This clone was seen a few times. The chain combines TRBV9 with TRBJ2-1, with 10 bases lining up with TRBD2. Losses at the gene ends were 5 bases for V and 6 bases for J; bases not matched to a gene: 5. The CDR3 runs to 14 residues. Germline V lookup: CDR1 SGDLS, CDR2 YYNGEE. In nucleotides, the CDR3 is TGTGCCAGCAGAGATCTAGCGGGGGTCAATGAGCAGTTCTTC. Its translation: CASRDLAGVNEQFF.

This clone came up once. The rearrangement uses TRBV25-1 and TRBJ1-1, with no clear D. V lost 6 bases and J lost 3, with 11 bases in between. The CDR3 sequence is 13 residues long. Germline CDR1 is MGHDK and CDR2 is SYGVNS. For the CDR3, the DNA is TGTGCCAGCAGAACAGACCTTCACACTGAAGCTTTCTTT. Translated, it gives CASRTDLHTEAFF.

This clone occurred once. The chain joins TRBV3-1 (or the pseudogene TRBV3-2) to TRBJ2-3; tentatively, D is TRBD1 (6 bases). The germline V gene has CDR1 LGHDT and CDR2 YNNKEL (reference sequence). The CDR3 spans 16 residues. Trimming pared 4 bases from V and 1 base from J, leaving 15 bases between. The CDR3 here is CASSRRAPGGTDTQYF. The CDR3 region has the DNA TGTGCCAGCAGCCGACGGGCCCCAGGGGGCACAGATACGCAGTATTTT.

The rearrangement joins TRBV5-6 to TRBJ2-2, with no clear D. The CDR3 runs to 15 residues. Germline CDR1 SGHDT, CDR2 YYEEEE. The V gene lost 0 bases and the J gene lost 0 bases, with 6 bases spanning the gap. CDR3 in amino acids: CASSLVMSNTGELFF. Here the CDR3 DNA reads TGTGCCAGCAGCTTGGTTATGTCGAACACCGGGGAGCTGTTTTTT.

The rearrangement uses TRBV6-6 and TRBJ2-7, with 9 bases identical to TRBD1. The CDR3 has 14 amino acids. Per germline, CDR1 MNHNY and CDR2 SVGAGI (reference sequence). Trimming took 5 bases from V and 3 from J; bases not matched to a gene: 5. For the CDR3, the DNA is TGTGCCAGCAGTCAGCCGGGACAGGGCTACGAGCAGTACTTC. Translating it yields CASSQPGQGYEQYF.

The chain couples TRBV10-3 to TRBJ2-3; D ambiguous. This CDR3 comprises 17 residues. In germline, CDR1 is ENHRY, CDR2 SYGVKD. The germline V and J ends were trimmed by 0 bases and 6 bases, with 19 bases remaining between them. The DNA of the CDR3 is TGTGCCATCAGTGAGTCATCCCCCTTTTTGCAGTCCGATACGCAGTATTTT. Translating gives CAISESSPFLQSDTQYF.

The chain links TRBV5-1 to TRBJ2-1, with 13 bases fitting TRBD2. CDR3 size: 17 residues. CDR1 is SGHRS and CDR2 is YFSETQ in the germline V gene. V gave up 0 bases and J gave up 2 bases; unmatched junction bases: 2. The CDR3: CASSLGLAGGPYNEQFF. DNA of the CDR3: TGCGCCAGCAGCTTGGGACTAGCGGGGGGACCCTACAATGAGCAGTTCTTC. The entire variable domain, with the rest obtained from reference TRBV5-1 and TRBJ2-1, is as follows: KAGVTQTPRYLIKTRGQQVTLSCSPISGHRSVSWYQQTPGQGLQFLFEYFSETQRNKGNFPGRFSGRQFSNSRSEMNVSTLELGDSALYLCASSLGLAGGPYNEQFFGPGTRLTVL.

The gene calls are TRBV27 and TRBJ2-3, with D possibly matching TRBD2 (6 bases). The V gene's germline CDR1 is MNHEY and CDR2 SMNVEV (reference sequence). Trimming removed 6 bases at V and 5 bases at J, with 18 bases between. The CDR3 covers 15 residues. The CDR3 here is CASSPRLEGIDTQYF. In DNA, the CDR3 is TGTGCCAGCAGCCCCCGACTAGAGGGGATAGATACGCAGTATTTT.

This clone was counted a single time. The chain uses TRBV18 and TRBJ2-5; D is possibly TRBD1 (5 bases). Germline CDR1 and CDR2: KGHSH and LQKENI. V shed 2 bases and J shed 5 bases, with 21 bases lying between them. This CDR3 region has 17 residues. CDR3 loop: CASSPGAGNKRGETQYF. In DNA form, the CDR3 reads TGTGCCAGCTCACCAGGGGCAGGGAATAAACGTGGTGAGACCCAGTACTTC.

This chain uses TRBV7-6 with TRBJ2-3; 9 bases are shared with TRBD2. The CDR3 loop spans 18 amino acids. Germline V gene lookup returns CDR1 SGHVS and CDR2 FNYEAQ. The V and J ends lost 7 bases and 0 bases, in that order; junction bases with no gene match: 14. This CDR3 reads CASTFRRGGRPSTDTQYF. CDR3 in DNA: TGTGCCAGCACTTTTAGGCGGGGGGGCCGACCTAGCACAGATACGCAGTATTTT.

The rearrangement links TRBV3-1 (or the pseudogene TRBV3-2) to TRBJ2-7; weak D call: TRBD1 (6 bases). V was pared by 5 bases and J by 4 bases, with 12 bases between. CDR1 LGHDT and CDR2 YNNKEL come from the germline V gene (reference sequence). CDR3 size: 13 residues. CDR3 amino acids: CASSRTEGYEQYF. The CDR3 DNA follows: TGTGCCAGCAGCAGGACAGAGGGGTACGAGCAGTACTTC.

The rearrangement links TRBV19 to TRBJ2-7, with D possibly TRBD1 on 6 matching bases. The CDR3 consists of 15 residues. V lost 5 bases, J lost 4 bases, and 18 bases lay in between. Germline-derived CDR1 and CDR2 are LNHDA and SQIVND (reference sequence). The CDR3 bases are TGTGCCAGTAGTTGGGCCCGCGGACAGAATTACGAGCAGTACTTC. It is translated as CASSWARGQNYEQYF.

The chain is built from TRBV7-9 and TRBJ1-3, with 7 bases fitting TRBD1. This CDR3 has 16 amino acids. Germline V lookup: CDR1 SEHNR, CDR2 FQNEAQ (reference sequence). The J segment lost 1 base and the V segment lost 0 bases, leaving 3 bases of the junction unmatched. The chain's CDR3 is CASSLAGRGSGNTIYF. As DNA, the CDR3 is TGTGCCAGCAGCTTAGCTGGCAGGGGGTCTGGAAACACCATATATTTT.

The V gene is TRBV3-1 (or the pseudogene TRBV3-2), the J gene TRBJ1-5; 8 bases line up with TRBD1. The junction had 5 bases not matched to a gene; V was cut back by 3 bases and J by 1 base. This CDR3 has 16 amino acids. Germline V CDR1 and CDR2: LGHDT, YNNKEL (reference sequence). The CDR3: CASSHSRQGSNQPQHF. The CDR3 DNA sequence: TGTGCCAGCAGCCATTCGAGACAGGGGAGCAATCAGCCCCAGCATTTT.

The chain employs TRBV7-2 and TRBJ2-3; 12 bases are shared with TRBD1. CDR1 is SGHTA and CDR2 is FQGNSA in the germline V gene. The trim removed 5 bases at V and 7 bases at J, leaving 7 bases unmatched. The CDR3 spans 15 residues. CDR3 residues: CASSATGTGGNTQYF. The CDR3 DNA sequence: TGTGCCAGCAGCGCAACCGGGACAGGGGGCAATACGCAGTATTTT.

V gene TRBV7-9 combines with J gene TRBJ2-7; 7 nucleotides agree with TRBD1. V was clipped by 5 bases and J by 2 bases; unmatched bases: 3. This CDR3 is built from 13 residues. Germline CDR1 reads SEHNR; CDR2 reads FQNEAQ (reference sequence). CDR3 loop: CASSRGQPYEQYF. The CDR3 DNA is TGTGCCAGCAGCCGGGGACAGCCCTACGAGCAGTACTTC.

This chain connects TRBV12-3 or TRBV12-4 to TRBJ1-1; the D gene is possibly TRBD1 (5 bases). CDR3 size: 13 residues. V lost 3 bases and J lost 8, with 13 bases in between. As DNA, the CDR3 is TGTGCCAGCAGTTTGAATTCGGGGGGAGAAGCTTTCTTT. Protein sequence: CASSLNSGGEAFF.

This clone has a single count. The chain combines TRBV19 with TRBJ2-5; 7 nucleotides line up with TRBD1. CDR1 is LNHDA and CDR2 is SQIVND in the germline V gene (reference sequence). CDR3 size: 14 residues. Unmatched junction bases numbered 11, after V lost 4 bases and J lost 9 bases. The CDR3 loop reads CASSSRDSPRAQYF. Written as DNA, the CDR3 is TGTGCCAGTAGTAGCCGGGACAGTCCTAGGGCCCAGTACTTC.

This clone has only a few counts. This chain connects TRBV10-1 to TRBJ1-6, with D possibly being TRBD1 (6 bases). Germline V CDR1 and CDR2: WNHNN, SYGVQD (reference sequence). The V and J ends lost 6 bases and 7 bases respectively, with 16 bases between them. This CDR3 is built from 15 residues. CDR3 DNA: TGCGCCAGCAGCCCGCTCCAGGGGTGGAATTCACCCCTCCACTTT. Amino acid sequence: CASSPLQGWNSPLHF.